These T cell receptor beta chains were read from a single sample in a study of T cell repertoires in cytomegalovirus infection. Each CDR3 protein is one row after TCRdb ran MiXCR on the reads. This sample has around 900,000 distinct CDR3 sequences; more than 25% occur once, and the top ten carry around 15%. These TCRs' antigens remain unknown. This specimen consisted of cultured CD8+ T cells from PBMCs, obtained from culture after CMV antigen stimulation. The receptors stem from a human donor in good health (CMV status not recorded). Some clones in this sample may be carry-over from other donors' samples. Both conserved end residues are part of each CDR3. The order of the fields is CDR3 length, clone size, V gene, J gene, D gene, CDR3 protein, CDR3 DNA. The D gene is left open where the match is weak. Where a row states a size, it is once, few, many or the class of an expanded clone; other rows omit it.

length: 11; size: once; V: TRBV2; J: TRBJ1-1; D: -; CDR3: CAIATGIEAFF; DNA: TGTGCCATAGCTACAGGGATTGAAGCTTTCTTT
length: 16; size: -; V: TRBV6-2/TRBV6-3; J: TRBJ1-2; D: -; CDR3: CASSLDGFRANYGYTF; DNA: TGTGCCAGCAGTTTGGACGGATTCCGTGCTAACTATGGCTACACCTTC
length: 15; size: many; V: TRBV19; J: TRBJ1-2; D: TRBD1; CDR3: CASSIQDRGEDGYTF; DNA: TGTGCCAGTAGCATCCAGGACAGGGGAGAGGATGGCTACACCTTC
length: 12; size: many; V: TRBV20-1; J: TRBJ2-5; D: -; CDR3: CSAMGYQETQYF; DNA: TGCAGTGCTATGGGATACCAAGAGACCCAGTACTTC
length: 14; size: few; V: TRBV7-6; J: TRBJ1-2; D: TRBD1; CDR3: CASSSGDRAWGYTF; DNA: TGTGCCAGCAGCTCCGGGGACAGGGCTTGGGGCTACACCTTC
length: 15; size: many; V: TRBV11-2; J: TRBJ1-1; D: -; CDR3: CASSFSGPPGTEAFF; DNA: TGTGCCAGCAGCTTCTCGGGCCCTCCGGGCACTGAAGCTTTCTTT
length: 16; size: -; V: TRBV27; J: TRBJ2-2; D: -; CDR3: CASGYPGQSPTEELFF; DNA: TGTGCCAGCGGCTACCCGGGACAAAGTCCCACCGAGGAGCTGTTTTTT
length: 19; size: many; V: TRBV7-2; J: TRBJ2-1; D: -; CDR3: CASSAHPTVTSSSYNEQFF; DNA: TGTGCCAGCAGCGCGCATCCCACGGTCACCTCGAGCTCCTACAATGAGCAGTTCTTC
length: 16; size: few; V: TRBV4-1; J: TRBJ2-7; D: -; CDR3: CASSPSVADSLLEQYF; DNA: TGCGCCAGCAGCCCCTCAGTAGCTGACAGCCTCCTCGAGCAGTACTTC
length: 13; size: -; V: TRBV9; J: TRBJ1-1; D: -; CDR3: CASSRHTGTEAFF; DNA: TGTGCCAGCAGCCGTCATACCGGGACCGAAGCTTTCTTT
length: 15; size: -; V: TRBV19; J: TRBJ1-6; D: TRBD1; CDR3: CASSIVTGGESPLHF; DNA: TGTGCCAGTAGTATTGTCACAGGGGGAGAATCACCCCTCCACTTT
length: 14; size: few; V: TRBV4-1; J: TRBJ2-2; D: -; CDR3: CASSHRTRAGELFF; DNA: TGCGCCAGCAGCCACAGGACCAGGGCCGGGGAGCTGTTTTTT
length: 14; size: -; V: TRBV11-1; J: TRBJ2-5; D: -; CDR3: CASSSETLQETQYF; DNA: TGTGCCAGCAGCTCTGAAACACTCCAAGAGACCCAGTACTTC
length: 13; size: -; V: TRBV9; J: TRBJ1-2; D: -; CDR3: CASSSQETYGYTF; DNA: TGTGCCAGCAGCTCACAAGAAACCTATGGCTACACCTTC
length: 14; size: few; V: TRBV12-3/TRBV12-4; J: TRBJ1-1; D: -; CDR3: CASSPRDTNTEAFF; DNA: TGTGCCAGCAGTCCCCGGGACACGAACACTGAAGCTTTCTTT
length: 13; size: -; V: TRBV7-6; J: TRBJ1-2; D: -; CDR3: CVILTGRPYGYTF; DNA: TGTGTAATTCTAACCGGTCGCCCCTATGGCTACACCTTC
length: 14; size: many; V: TRBV28; J: TRBJ1-5; D: -; CDR3: CASSLPLGNQPQHF; DNA: TGTGCCAGCAGCCTCCCCCTGGGTAATCAGCCCCAGCATTTT
length: 13; size: many; V: TRBV7-6; J: TRBJ1-5; D: -; CDR3: CASSPDGSQPQHF; DNA: TGTGCCAGCAGCCCCGACGGGTCCCAGCCCCAGCATTTT
length: 14; size: few; V: TRBV6-5; J: TRBJ1-5; D: -; CDR3: CASSPGQKGQPQHF; DNA: TGTGCCAGCAGCCCCGGACAAAAGGGGCAGCCCCAGCATTTT
length: 12; size: few; V: TRBV7-9; J: TRBJ1-2; D: TRBD1; CDR3: CSVTGGRDGYTF; DNA: TGTTCCGTGACAGGGGGCAGGGATGGCTACACCTTC
length: 15; size: -; V: TRBV5-1; J: TRBJ2-5; D: -; CDR3: CASSPRVDGQETQYF; DNA: TGCGCCAGCAGCCCCCGGGTCGACGGTCAAGAGACCCAGTACTTC
length: 15; size: -; V: TRBV5-1; J: TRBJ2-1; D: -; CDR3: CASSLMGDSYNEQFF; DNA: TGCGCCAGCAGCTTAATGGGGGATTCCTACAATGAGCAGTTCTTC
length: 15; size: -; V: TRBV15; J: TRBJ2-7; D: -; CDR3: CATSRTKRGPYEQYF; DNA: TGTGCCACCAGCAGAACTAAAAGGGGCCCCTACGAGCAGTACTTC
length: 15; size: -; V: TRBV27; J: TRBJ1-1; D: -; CDR3: CASSSKQDLDTEAFF; DNA: TGTGCCAGCAGTTCTAAACAGGATCTTGACACTGAAGCTTTCTTT
length: 19; size: many; V: TRBV7-8; J: TRBJ2-1; D: TRBD1; CDR3: CASSPTGGRALESYNEQFF; DNA: TGTGCCAGCAGCCCGACAGGGGGCAGAGCTCTAGAGTCCTACAATGAGCAGTTCTTC
length: 16; size: many; V: TRBV7-2; J: TRBJ2-3; D: -; CDR3: CASSPFPGRVADTQYF; DNA: TGTGCCAGCAGCCCCTTTCCGGGTAGAGTAGCAGATACGCAGTATTTT
length: 17; size: few; V: TRBV7-6; J: TRBJ2-3; D: TRBD2; CDR3: CASSPRTSGGAADTQYF; DNA: TGTGCCAGCAGCCCCCGGACTAGCGGGGGGGCCGCAGATACGCAGTATTTT
length: 16; size: -; V: TRBV20-1; J: TRBJ1-4; D: -; CDR3: CSARDRLRTTNEKLFF; DNA: TGCAGTGCTAGAGATAGATTGCGAACAACTAATGAAAAACTGTTTTTT
length: 15; size: -; V: TRBV7-6; J: TRBJ2-2; D: TRBD2; CDR3: CASSSEASGAGELFF; DNA: TGTGCTAGCAGCTCAGAGGCTAGCGGGGCCGGGGAGCTGTTTTTT
length: 15; size: -; V: TRBV2; J: TRBJ1-5; D: TRBD1; CDR3: CASSEDRGKNQPQHF; DNA: TGTGCCAGCAGTGAGGACAGGGGGAAAAATCAGCCCCAGCATTTT
length: 13; size: -; V: TRBV2; J: TRBJ2-7; D: -; CDR3: CASTGTPTYEQYF; DNA: TGTGCCAGTACCGGGACCCCCACCTACGAGCAGTACTTC
length: 15; size: few; V: TRBV27; J: TRBJ1-1; D: -; CDR3: CASSLNGGVGTEAFF; DNA: TGTGCCAGCAGTTTGAACGGGGGCGTGGGCACTGAAGCTTTCTTT
length: 19; size: once; V: TRBV6-8; J: TRBJ2-5; D: TRBD2; CDR3: CASSYSPPGLVGPFETQYF; DNA: TGTGCCAGCAGTTACTCCCCGCCGGGACTAGTGGGACCGTTCGAGACCCAGTACTTC
length: 17; size: many; V: TRBV7-2; J: TRBJ2-5; D: TRBD1; CDR3: CASSVKPGQGFQETQYF; DNA: TGTGCCAGCAGCGTAAAGCCGGGACAGGGGTTCCAAGAGACCCAGTACTTC
length: 15; size: many; V: TRBV7-8; J: TRBJ2-5; D: -; CDR3: CASSLRDTLVETQYF; DNA: TGTGCCAGCAGCCTCCGGGACACCCTCGTGGAGACCCAGTACTTC
length: 12; size: -; V: TRBV11-3; J: TRBJ2-7; D: TRBD1; CDR3: CASSYTGAEQYF; DNA: TGTGCCAGCAGCTATACAGGGGCCGAGCAGTACTTC
length: 17; size: -; V: TRBV10-3; J: TRBJ2-2; D: -; CDR3: CAIRGHTDRTGTGEPFF; DNA: TGTGCCATCAGGGGGCACACGGATCGGACGGGAACCGGGGAGCCGTTTTTT
length: 14; size: -; V: TRBV12-3/TRBV12-4; J: TRBJ2-7; D: -; CDR3: CASSPGPSGGEQYF; DNA: TGTGCCAGCAGTCCCGGCCCCTCCGGGGGTGAGCAGTACTTC
length: 12; size: -; V: TRBV29-1; J: TRBJ1-1; D: -; CDR3: CSVAQGFTEAFF; DNA: TGCAGCGTTGCCCAGGGGTTCACTGAAGCTTTCTTT
length: 15; size: few; V: TRBV7-9; J: TRBJ2-2; D: -; CDR3: CASHRGFLNTGELFF; DNA: TGTGCCAGCCACCGAGGGTTTTTGAACACCGGGGAGCTGTTTTTT
length: 13; size: many; V: TRBV7-6; J: TRBJ1-2; D: TRBD1; CDR3: CASSFGQAYGYTF; DNA: TGTGCCAGCAGCTTTGGACAGGCCTATGGCTACACCTTC
length: 16; size: -; V: TRBV4-1; J: TRBJ2-1; D: -; CDR3: CASSQVSGGIYNEQFF; DNA: TGCGCCAGCAGCCAAGTTAGCGGCGGGATATACAATGAGCAGTTCTTC
length: 17; size: -; V: TRBV24-1; J: TRBJ2-2; D: -; CDR3: CATSATQDNANTGELFF; DNA: TGTGCCACCAGTGCCACCCAGGACAACGCGAACACCGGGGAGCTGTTTTTT